One and the same sample provided the 9 T cell receptor beta chains below, sequenced in a study of blood T cell repertoires in COVID-19. The assay was immunoSEQ multiplex PCR, and TCRdb's table has in-frame clones only and misses some. The data show about 220,000 clones, roughly 86% seen once. Sequenced sample: peripheral blood. Receptor source: a woman between 50 and 59 years old with COVID-19, enrolled during active disease.

V gene TRBV5-1 combines with J gene TRBJ2-1, with TRBD2 identical over 11 bases. Germline CDR1 and CDR2: SGHRS and YFSETQ. This CDR3 has 16 amino acids. Trimming cost V 0 bases and J 5 bases; bases outside gene matches: 4. CDR3 residues: CASSLELAGENNEQFF. CDR3 nucleotide sequence: TGCGCCAGCAGCTTGGAACTAGCGGGGGAAAACAATGAGCAGTTCTTC.

This clone was picked up one time. V usage is TRBV7-9 and J usage is TRBJ2-2; TRBD2 aligns across 11 bases. J was trimmed by 1 base and V by 5 bases; bases with no gene match: 6. The CDR3 is 17 residues long. In germline, CDR1 is SEHNR, CDR2 FQNEAQ (reference sequence). CDR3 in DNA: TGTGCCAGCAGCCCTCTAGCGGGGGGCGTGAACACCGGGGAGCTGTTTTTT. Translating gives CASSPLAGGVNTGELFF.

The chain carries TRBV25-1 and TRBJ2-1; a weak D match, TRBD1 (5 bases). V was clipped by 4 bases and J by 6 bases, with 10 bases between them. Germline CDR1 is MGHDK and CDR2 is SYGVNS. This CDR3 region has 13 residues. The DNA for the CDR3 is TGTGCCAGCAGTGTCTCAGGGCGCAATGAGCAGTTCTTC. Encoded protein: CASSVSGRNEQFF.

This clone was seen a handful of times. J is TRBJ1-2 and V is TRBV6-1, with D possibly TRBD1 on 6 matching bases. Germline loops: CDR1 MNHNS, CDR2 SASEGT. Trimming left V 0 bases short and J 8 bases short, with 16 bases between. This CDR3 has 15 amino acids. The CDR3 loop is CASSEARGGSGGYTF. In DNA form, the CDR3 reads TGTGCCAGCAGTGAAGCGCGGGGGGGCTCGGGAGGCTACACCTTC.

The V and J genes are TRBV7-6 and TRBJ2-5; D is unresolved. This CDR3 is built from 14 residues. Germline V gene data show CDR1 as SGHVS and CDR2 as FNYEAQ. Trimming cost V 1 base and J 4 bases, with 10 bases left between them. CDR3 residues: CASSLVLSPETQYF. The CDR3 bases are TGTGCCAGCAGCTTAGTCTTGAGCCCAGAGACCCAGTACTTC.

This chain uses TRBV5-5 with TRBJ2-1, with TRBD2 matching 7 bases. Germline V gene sequence: CDR1 SGHKS, CDR2 YYEKEE (reference sequence). V was clipped by 4 bases and J by 6 bases; unmatched bases: 7. The CDR3 runs 14 residues. In DNA, the CDR3 is TGTGCCAGCAGCGGGCTGGGAGGGTTCAATGAGCAGTTCTTC. It yields the protein CASSGLGGFNEQFF.

The rearrangement links TRBV30 to TRBJ2-3; 7 bases line up with TRBD1. Trimming removed 3 bases from V and 1 base from J; junction bases left unmatched: 4. The CDR3 consists of 14 residues. Germline loops: CDR1 GTSNPN, CDR2 SVGIG (reference sequence). For the CDR3, the DNA is TGTGCCTGGAGGTTTCAGGGGGGCACAGATACGCAGTATTTT. As protein: CAWRFQGGTDTQYF.

V gene TRBV27 combines with J gene TRBJ1-5, with D hard to call. The CDR3 contains 17 residues. V lost 0 bases, J lost 2 bases, and 14 bases lay in between. The V gene's germline CDR1 is MNHEY and CDR2 SMNVEV (reference sequence). The DNA of the CDR3 is TGTGCCAGCAGTTTATCGATGAGCGGGTATGGCAATCAGCCCCAGCATTTT. Translated, it gives CASSLSMSGYGNQPQHF.

The J gene is TRBJ2-1, the V gene TRBV4-2; no definite D call. Trimming took off 3 bases at V and 5 bases at J, with 8 bases between the two ends. CDR1 is LGHNA and CDR2 is YNFKEQ in the germline V gene. The CDR3 has 13 amino acids. CDR3 protein: CASSQQLNNEQFF. In nucleotides, the CDR3 is TGTGCCAGCAGCCAGCAACTTAACAATGAGCAGTTCTTC.